Below, 12 T cell receptor beta chains from the same sample are listed, as sequenced in a study of T cells after somatic rescue of genetic block. The method was immunoSEQ multiplex PCR; TCRdb's version includes in-frame clones alone and lacks a portion of them. Of 100,000 to 120,000 clones detected, about nine tenths appear once; the ten largest clones hold roughly 1.4%. The sequenced sample consisted of peripheral blood mononuclear cells (PBMCs). The receptors originated from a woman aged 18-29 years.

The rearrangement uses TRBV27 and TRBJ2-5; D is uncertain. Germline V CDR1 and CDR2: MNHEY, SMNVEV (reference sequence). The ends were cut back, 6 bases at V and 4 bases at J, with 18 bases in the middle. The CDR3 loop spans 15 amino acids. CDR3 sequence: CASRTTDGWRETQYF. In nucleotides, the CDR3 is TGTGCCAGCAGAACGACGGATGGGTGGCGAGAGACCCAGTACTTC.

The chain joins TRBV7-9 to TRBJ2-5, with a tentative D call TRBD2 (6 bases). V lost 1 base, J lost 0 bases, and 9 bases lay in between. The CDR3 spans 15 residues. Germline V CDR1 and CDR2: SEHNR, FQNEAQ (reference sequence). CDR3 loop: CASSLEAGYQETQYF. The CDR3, as DNA: TGTGCCAGCAGCTTAGAGGCGGGGTACCAAGAGACCCAGTACTTC.

This chain links TRBV18 with TRBJ1-5, with a weak D call TRBD1 (5 bases). There are 15 residues in the CDR3. Germline loops: CDR1 KGHSH, CDR2 LQKENI. The germline V and J ends were trimmed by 3 bases and 0 bases, with 9 bases remaining between them. This CDR3 is CASSPQGDSNQPQHF. CDR3 nucleotide sequence: TGTGCCAGCTCACCCCAGGGAGATAGCAATCAGCCCCAGCATTTT.

This clone was seen just once. The chain links TRBV19 to TRBJ2-7; possible D gene TRBD1, 5 bases. The CDR3 is made up of 15 amino acids. V lost 1 base and J 6 bases, leaving 16 bases between the germline ends. Germline V lookup: CDR1 LNHDA, CDR2 SQIVND (reference sequence). The CDR3 DNA reads TGTGCCAGTAGTATAGGGCCTGGGGCAGTCCCCGAGCAGTACTTC. Its translation: CASSIGPGAVPEQYF. Variable domain in full (rest from reference TRBV19 and TRBJ2-7): DGGITQSPKYLFRKEGQNVTLSCEQNLNHDAMYWYRQDPGQGLRLIYYSQIVNDFQKGDIAEGYSVSREKKESFPLTVTSAQKNPTAFYLCASSIGPGAVPEQYFGPGTRLTVT.

The chain employs TRBV19 and TRBJ1-3; D is ambiguous. Trimming cost V 5 bases and J 4 bases, with 12 bases left between them. The CDR3 totals 14 residues. Germline CDR1 is LNHDA and CDR2 is SQIVND (reference sequence). Written as DNA, the CDR3 is TGTGCCAGTAGTTCGGCCCCCCGAGGAAACACCATATATTTT. This gives the protein CASSSAPRGNTIYF.

This chain links TRBV7-9 with TRBJ1-4; the match to TRBD1 covers 9 bases. Germline CDR1 and CDR2: SEHNR and FQNEAQ (reference sequence). CDR3 length: 14 amino acids. V lost 3 bases, J lost 7 bases, and 3 bases stayed unmatched. The chain's CDR3 is CASSFSQGAEKLFF. The CDR3 region has the DNA TGTGCCAGCAGCTTTTCACAGGGGGCTGAAAAACTGTTTTTT.

The chain is built from TRBV14 and TRBJ1-1, with D perhaps TRBD1 (6 bases). V lost 2 bases and J lost 9, with 19 bases in between. The length of the CDR3 is 15 residues. Germline V gene data show CDR1 as SGHDN and CDR2 as FVKESK. For the CDR3, the DNA is TGTGCCAGCAGCCAATCAGGGACATCTCATGGTAAAGCTTTCTTT. Translated: CASSQSGTSHGKAFF.

V is TRBV11-2 and J is TRBJ1-1, with D hard to call. CDR3 length: 15 amino acids. The germline CDR1 and CDR2 sequences are SGHAT and FQNNGV. The ends were cut back, 5 bases at V and 1 base at J, with 14 bases in the middle. The DNA for the CDR3 is TGTGCCAGCAGCCTCCAGACGGTTGGGAACACTGAAGCTTTCTTT. Encoded protein: CASSLQTVGNTEAFF. The whole variable domain, filled in from reference TRBV11-2 and TRBJ1-1, reads EAGVAQSPRYKIIEKRQSVAFWCNPISGHATLYWYQQILGQGPKLLIQFQNNGVVDDSQLPKDRFSAERLKGVDSTLKIQPAKLEDSAVYLCASSLQTVGNTEAFFGQGTRLTVV.

This clone was seen a handful of times. The genes are TRBV2 and TRBJ1-1, with 8 bases lining up with TRBD1. The J segment lost 2 bases and the V segment lost 7 bases, leaving 6 bases of the junction unmatched. Per the germline V gene, CDR1 is SNHLY and CDR2 is FYNNEI. There are 14 residues in the CDR3. This CDR3 is CASKQGATNTEAFF. Here the CDR3 DNA reads TGTGCCAGCAAGCAGGGGGCTACAAACACTGAAGCTTTCTTT.

A single count supports this clone. This chain joins TRBV30 and TRBJ2-3; D tentatively fits TRBD1 or TRBD2 (6 bases each). The germline V gene encodes CDR1 GTSNPN and CDR2 SVGIG (reference sequence). The germline V and J ends were trimmed by 4 bases and 4 bases, with 12 bases remaining between them. This CDR3 spans 13 amino acids. The DNA of the CDR3 is TGTGCCTGGACTTGGAGGGGGGCAGATACGCAGTATTTT. It encodes CAWTWRGADTQYF. The whole variable domain, filled in from reference TRBV30 and TRBJ2-3, reads SQTIHQWPATLVQPVGSPLSLECTVEGTSNPNLYWYRQAAGRGLQLLFYSVGIGQISSEVPQNLSASRPQDRQFILSSKKLLLSDSGFYLCAWTWRGADTQYFGPGTRLTVL.

This sequence joins TRBV7-9 and TRBJ2-7; the D call may be TRBD1 or TRBD2 (5 bases each). The CDR3 has 14 amino acids. Germline CDR1 SEHNR, CDR2 FQNEAQ (reference sequence). Trimming pared 1 base from V and 2 bases from J, leaving 9 bases between. The CDR3 DNA sequence: TGTGCCAGCAGCTTAGGAGGGGTGGCCTACGAGCAGTACTTC. This codes for CASSLGGVAYEQYF.

This chain joins TRBV7-9 and TRBJ2-1, with D possibly matching TRBD2 (5 bases). This CDR3 is built from 14 residues. The germline V gene encodes CDR1 SEHNR and CDR2 FQNEAQ (reference sequence). The V gene lost 6 bases and the J gene lost 8 bases, with 17 bases spanning the gap. In nucleotides, the CDR3 is TGTGCCAGCAGTTTCGGGGTGCATCTCGATGAGCAGTTCTTC. Protein sequence: CASSFGVHLDEQFF.